The 5 T cell receptor beta chains given below trace back to one sample, sequenced in a study of cytomegalovirus exposure and HLA in healthy donors. Researchers ran the PCR with 60 Vbeta and 13 Jbeta primers. Some clones are missing from TCRdb's copy, which holds only in-frame ones; the method was immunoSEQ multiplex PCR. The sample holds 200,000 or so clones; about four fifths are singletons and the top ten take 4.5% to 7.5%. Sequenced material: PBMCs. These receptors all stem from a woman between 25 and 40 years old in good health and CMV-seropositive.

The chain combines TRBV11-3 with TRBJ2-1; TRBD1 agrees at 7 bases. Germline V lookup: CDR1 SGHNT, CDR2 YENEEA. V dropped 5 bases and J dropped 7; count of bases not matched to a gene: 5. CDR3 length: 13 residues. The chain's CDR3 is CASSRQGGNEQFF. CDR3 sequence (DNA): TGTGCCAGCAGCCGACAGGGTGGGAATGAGCAGTTCTTC.

V gene TRBV7-2 combines with J gene TRBJ1-2; D may be TRBD1 (5 bases). The CDR3 totals 14 residues. V lost 11 bases to trimming and J lost 1 base, with 17 bases between them. CDR1 and CDR2 (germline): SGHTA, FQGNSA. The CDR3 bases are TGTGCCTCCGATCGGACATCCGTTAACTATGGCTACACCTTC. It codes for CASDRTSVNYGYTF.

The chain couples TRBV4-1 to TRBJ2-5; D uncertain. The germline V and J ends were trimmed by 3 bases and 4 bases, with 6 bases remaining between them. Per the germline V gene, CDR1 is MGHRA and CDR2 is YSYEKL. CDR3 length: 12 residues. CDR3 sequence (DNA): TGCGCCAGCAGCCACCACGGAGAGACCCAGTACTTC. Encoded protein: CASSHHGETQYF.

This clone is a singleton in its sample. CDR3 nucleotide sequence: TGCAGCGTTGATGGGGGCGATGAGCAGTTCTTC. Translated, it gives CSVDGGDEQFF. J is TRBJ2-1 and V is TRBV29-1; perhaps TRBD1 as D (6 bases). Trimming removed 3 bases from V and 8 bases from J, with 8 bases in between. Germline V lookup: CDR1 SQVTM, CDR2 ANQGSEA. The CDR3 has 11 residues.

This rearrangement joins TRBV10-3 to TRBJ2-7, with D possibly TRBD2 on 6 matching bases. Trimming left V 8 bases short and J 6 bases short, with 14 bases between. The CDR3 is 12 residues long. Looked up from germline, CDR1 is ENHRY and CDR2 is SYGVKD. The CDR3 here is CAIRPEGFEQYF. DNA for the CDR3: TGTGCCATCCGACCGGAGGGATTCGAGCAGTACTTC.